The 26 T cell receptor beta chains presented below share a single source sample, sequenced in a study of T cells after yellow fever vaccination. TCRdb reprocessed the 5' RACE reads via MiXCR and lists one record per CDR3 protein. The table has under 600,000 distinct CDR3 sequences, roughly 14% seen once; the top ten hold over 13%. Sequencing was performed on PBMCs, taken on the day of the yellow fever booster vaccination. The receptors originated from a young man who received the YFV17D yellow fever vaccine.

The rearrangement joins TRBV7-2 to TRBJ1-1; possible D gene TRBD1, 5 bases. This CDR3 comprises 14 residues. Germline CDR1 is SGHTA and CDR2 is FQGNSA. The germline V and J ends were trimmed by 5 bases and 2 bases, with 12 bases remaining between them. The CDR3 region is CASSLGHGNTEAFF. In DNA, the CDR3 is TGTGCCAGCAGCCTCGGACACGGAAACACTGAAGCTTTCTTT.

A few counts support this clonotype. The chain carries TRBV29-1 and TRBJ2-3, with D perhaps TRBD1 (6 bases). CDR1 is SQVTM and CDR2 is ANQGSEA in the germline V gene. This CDR3 region has 16 residues. V lost 0 bases to trimming and J lost 2 bases, with 15 bases between them. CDR3 loop: CSVEEVGAGDTDTQYF. The CDR3 DNA reads as TGCAGCGTTGAAGAGGTCGGAGCAGGGGACACAGATACGCAGTATTTT.

This clonotype was counted only a few times. This rearrangement joins TRBV4-1 to TRBJ2-7; TRBD2 might be the D (5 bases). V lost 6 bases and J lost 2, with 17 bases in between. CDR1 is MGHRA and CDR2 is YSYEKL in the germline V gene. This CDR3 is 15 amino acids long. The CDR3 DNA follows: TGCGCCAGCAGTCCTTTTAGCGACATGCCCTACGAGCAGTACTTC. This gives the protein CASSPFSDMPYEQYF.

V is TRBV25-1 and J is TRBJ2-2; D is ambiguous. CDR3 length: 12 residues. Germline loops: CDR1 MGHDK, CDR2 SYGVNS. The V gene lost 7 bases and the J gene lost 4 bases, with 7 bases spanning the gap. The DNA of the CDR3 is TGTGCCAGCAAGAGCCCCACCGGGGAGCTGTTTTTT. It specifies CASKSPTGELFF.

This clonotype was counted a few times. This chain uses TRBV29-1 with TRBJ1-4, with a tentative D call TRBD1 (5 bases). CDR1 SQVTM and CDR2 ANQGSEA come from the germline V gene. Trimming pared 7 bases from V and 5 bases from J, leaving 11 bases between. The CDR3 totals 12 residues. In nucleotides, the CDR3 is TGCAGCGCCTATGGGGGGAATGAAAAACTGTTTTTT. It is translated as CSAYGGNEKLFF.

This clonotype has a handful of counts. V is TRBV19 and J is TRBJ2-1; D is uncertain. CDR3 length: 17 residues. Trimming removed 4 bases at V and 0 bases at J, with 16 bases between. Germline CDR1 is LNHDA and CDR2 is SQIVND (reference sequence). The CDR3 here is CASSTTYPIPSYNEQFF. DNA for the CDR3: TGTGCCAGTAGTACCACATACCCCATCCCCTCCTACAATGAGCAGTTCTTC.

As DNA, the CDR3 is TGCAGCGTTGAAAGAGACAGGGGGGTTGAAGCTTTCTTT. Its translation: CSVERDRGVEAFF. The V call is TRBV29-1, the J call TRBJ1-1, with 9 nucleotides matching TRBD1. This CDR3 is 13 amino acids long. Germline-derived CDR1 and CDR2 are SQVTM and ANQGSEA. The junction had 5 bases not matched to a gene; V was cut back by 2 bases and J by 7 bases. Using reference TRBV29-1 and TRBJ1-1 for the parts outside the CDR3, the full variable domain is SAVISQKPSRDICQRGTSLTIQCQVDSQVTMMFWYRQQPGQSLTLIATANQGSEATYESGFVIDKFPISRPNLTFSTLTVSNMSPEDSSIYLCSVERDRGVEAFFGQGTRLTVV.

This clonotype was counted between two and nine times. V usage is TRBV7-9 and J usage is TRBJ1-1, with 7 bases matching TRBD1. Germline CDR1 is SEHNR and CDR2 is FQNEAQ (reference sequence). Trimming took 4 bases from V and 7 from J; bases not matched to a gene: 9. The CDR3 loop spans 14 amino acids. CDR3 bases: TGTGCCAGCAGCTCGACAGGGCTAGGGGTTGAAGCTTTCTTT. Encoded protein: CASSSTGLGVEAFF.

This chain joins TRBV4-3 and TRBJ2-7, with D possibly being TRBD2 (5 bases). This CDR3 has 15 residues. Germline V gene lookup returns CDR1 LGHNA and CDR2 YSLEER. The germline V and J ends were trimmed by 0 bases and 3 bases, with 12 bases remaining between them. The CDR3 bases are TGCGCCAGCAGCCAAGAAAGGTCGGGGTACTACGAGCAGTACTTC. Translation: CASSQERSGYYEQYF.

The J gene is TRBJ2-7, the V gene TRBV5-1; the D gene is possibly TRBD2 (6 bases). CDR3 length: 16 residues. Deletions cut 0 bases from V and 4 bases from J, with 17 bases between. Looked up from germline, CDR1 is SGHRS and CDR2 is YFSETQ. In nucleotides, the CDR3 is TGCGCCAGCAGCTTGGGGGGCGTGGAGGGTTTGTACGAGCAGTACTTC. Translated: CASSLGGVEGLYEQYF.

V and J are TRBV7-6 and TRBJ2-1; 11 bases match TRBD2. Germline CDR1 reads SGHVS; CDR2 reads FNYEAQ. Trimming at V came to 4 bases and at J to 0 bases, leaving 8 bases not matched to a gene. This CDR3 has 18 residues. CDR3 amino acids: CASSYGTSGGSSYNEQFF. CDR3 nucleotide sequence: TGTGCCAGCAGCTACGGCACTAGCGGGGGAAGCTCCTACAATGAGCAGTTCTTC.

The gene calls are TRBV4-3 and TRBJ2-3; D is unresolved. Germline V gene lookup returns CDR1 LGHNA and CDR2 YSLEER. This CDR3 spans 14 amino acids. The V and J ends lost 1 base and 2 bases respectively, with 7 bases between them. Written as DNA, the CDR3 is TGCGCCAGCAGCCAAGCCGGAAACACAGATACGCAGTATTTT. Translating gives CASSQAGNTDTQYF.

The gene calls are TRBV7-8 and TRBJ2-2, with 10 positions matching TRBD1. CDR3 length: 16 residues. J was trimmed by 5 bases and V by 4 bases; bases with no gene match: 7. The V gene's germline CDR1 is SGHVS and CDR2 FQNEAQ. CDR3 sequence: CASSSSRTGGTGELFF. CDR3 sequence (DNA): TGTGCCAGCAGCTCCTCCCGGACAGGGGGGACCGGGGAGCTGTTTTTT.

The rearrangement links TRBV20-1 to TRBJ2-3; TRBD2 aligns across 7 bases. V shed 8 bases and J 7 bases; nucleotides not matched to a gene: 15. The CDR3 sequence is 14 residues long. In germline, CDR1 is DFQATT, CDR2 SNEGSKA (reference sequence). CDR3 amino acids: CSTLAGEGRNTQYF. CDR3 in DNA: TGCAGTACCCTGGCGGGAGAAGGGAGGAATACGCAGTATTTT.

Note on this clonotype: Germline and junction disagree at one end, which may indicate a read error. J is TRBJ1-3 and V is TRBV7-8, with D uncertain. There are 16 residues in the CDR3. Per the germline V gene, CDR1 is SGHVS and CDR2 is FQNEAQ. The CDR3 loop is CTSSLVGPDSGNTIYF. CDR3 in DNA: TGTACCAGCAGCTTAGTAGGACCGGACTCTGGAAACACCATATATTTT.

V is TRBV5-4 and J is TRBJ2-7; 8 positions match TRBD1. Losses at the gene ends were 2 bases for V and 3 bases for J; bases not matched to a gene: 7. The germline V gene encodes CDR1 SGHNT and CDR2 YYREEE (reference sequence). The CDR3 totals 15 residues. In nucleotides, the CDR3 is TGTGCCAGCAGCTTCGCGGACAGGGTCAACTACGAGCAGTACTTC. Encoded protein: CASSFADRVNYEQYF. The variable domain in full, completed from reference TRBV5-4 and TRBJ2-7, reads ETGVTQSPTHLIKTRGQQVTLRCSSQSGHNTVSWYQQALGQGPQFIFQYYREEENGRGNFPPRFSGLQFPNYSSELNVNALELDDSALYLCASSFADRVNYEQYFGPGTRLTVT.

This clonotype was detected ten times or more. The V and J genes are TRBV6-2 or TRBV6-3 and TRBJ1-1; D not resolved. Germline loops: CDR1 MNHEY, CDR2 SVGEGT. Trimming took off 7 bases at V and 2 bases at J, with 5 bases between the two ends. The CDR3 loop spans 11 amino acids. CDR3 protein: CASNGNTEAFF. As DNA, the CDR3 is TGTGCCAGCAACGGCAACACTGAAGCTTTCTTT.

This clonotype was recorded a few times. The rearrangement joins TRBV6-1 to TRBJ1-4; 7 bases line up with TRBD1. V trimming: 6 bases; J trimming: 3 bases; junction bases outside the gene matches: 7. CDR3 length: 15 residues. CDR1 MNHNS and CDR2 SASEGT come from the germline V gene. The CDR3 DNA sequence: TGTGCCAGCAGGGGCGACAGGGTGCCTAATGAAAAACTGTTTTTT. It translates to CASRGDRVPNEKLFF.

This clonotype has ten or more counts. The chain combines TRBV3-1 with TRBJ1-2; D remains ambiguous. Germline CDR1 LGHDT, CDR2 YNNKEL (reference sequence). The CDR3 covers 16 residues. Trimming pared 0 bases from V and 0 bases from J, leaving 11 bases between. The CDR3 loop reads CASSQDGRSTNYGYTF. The CDR3 DNA reads as TGTGCCAGCAGCCAAGATGGCAGGAGCACTAACTATGGCTACACCTTC. Based on the CDR3 plus reference TRBV3-1 and TRBJ1-2, the full variable domain is DTAVSQTPKYLVTQMGNDKSIKCEQNLGHDTMYWYKQDSKKFLKIMFSYNNKELIINETVPNRFSPKSPDKAHLNLHINSLELGDSAVYFCASSQDGRSTNYGYTFGSGTRLTVV.

This clonotype has only a few counts. V gene TRBV7-2 combines with J gene TRBJ1-5, with a weak D call TRBD1 (6 bases). Per germline, CDR1 SGHTA and CDR2 FQGNSA. The CDR3 is made up of 15 amino acids. The ends were cut back, 1 base at V and 8 bases at J, with 15 bases in the middle. The CDR3 nucleotides are TGTGCCAGCAGCTTAGGTCCAGGGGCGGGAAAGCCCCAGCATTTT. Translating gives CASSLGPGAGKPQHF.

The chain recombines TRBV29-1 with TRBJ2-7; D is unresolved. With 5 bases removed from V and 0 bases from J, the gap between germline ends came to 11 bases. The CDR3 totals 13 residues. Germline V gene lookup returns CDR1 SQVTM and CDR2 ANQGSEA. The CDR3 nucleotides are TGCAGCGTTCAAGGGCCGAGCTCCTACGAGCAGTACTTC. Protein product: CSVQGPSSYEQYF.

The V gene is TRBV15, the J gene TRBJ2-3, with D possibly being TRBD2 (5 bases). The CDR3 extends over 12 amino acids. V was cut by 4 bases and J by 8 bases, with 10 bases left in between. Germline V CDR1 and CDR2: LNHNV, YYDKDF (reference sequence). For the CDR3, the DNA is TGTGCCACCAGCACCAGGAGGAGTACGCAGTATTTT. Translated: CATSTRRSTQYF.

This clonotype was observed a few times. The gene calls are TRBV14 and TRBJ2-2; no definite D call. The CDR3 has 17 residues. The V end lost 1 base, the J end lost 0 bases, and 12 bases lay between the germline ends. Germline CDR1 is SGHDN and CDR2 is FVKESK. The CDR3 region has the DNA TGTGCCAGCAGCCAAGTGTACGGCGCTCCGAACACCGGGGAGCTGTTTTTT. Residues: CASSQVYGAPNTGELFF.

The chain links TRBV29-1 to TRBJ2-1, with 9 nucleotides matching TRBD1. The CDR3 spans 14 residues. Germline CDR1 is SQVTM and CDR2 is ANQGSEA. V lost 6 bases to trimming and J lost 3 bases; unmatched junction nucleotides: 6. Here the CDR3 reads CSVDRDRDYNEQFF. The CDR3, as DNA: TGCAGCGTGGACCGGGACAGGGACTACAATGAGCAGTTCTTC.

The rearrangement links TRBV27 to TRBJ2-5; 9 bases match TRBD2. V was pared by 9 bases and J by 4 bases, with 18 bases of the junction left unmatched. This CDR3 has 17 amino acids. Germline CDR1 and CDR2: MNHEY and SMNVEV (reference sequence). Here the CDR3 DNA reads TGTGCCAGTAGATATTCTGGTAGCGGGAGACTAGGAGAGACCCAGTACTTC. It translates to CASRYSGSGRLGETQYF.

The V and J genes are TRBV12-3 or TRBV12-4 and TRBJ1-6, with no clear D. This CDR3 has 13 amino acids. Deletions cut 4 bases from V and 9 bases from J, with 10 bases between. In nucleotides, the CDR3 is TGTGCCAGCAGTTCTGGGAGGATTTCACCCCTCCACTTT. Its translation: CASSSGRISPLHF.